These 19 T cell receptor beta chains came from one sample sequenced in a study of T cell clones after liver transplantation. The method was immunoSEQ multiplex PCR; TCRdb's version includes in-frame clones alone and lacks a portion of them. The profile shows around 19,000 clones, roughly 88% of them singletons. This specimen consisted of CD8+ T cells from blood, obtained before liver transplant. The receptors come from a human donor who received a liver transplant.

This chain connects TRBV4-1 to TRBJ1-2, with TRBD1 matching over 10 bases. V lost 1 base, J lost 6 bases, and 8 bases stayed unmatched. The CDR3 runs 16 residues. Germline CDR1 MGHRA, CDR2 YSYEKL. CDR3 residues: CASSQVYPGTGDGYTF. For the CDR3, the DNA is TGCGCCAGCAGCCAAGTGTACCCCGGGACAGGGGATGGCTACACCTTC.

This chain links TRBV4-1 with TRBJ2-2; 9 bases are a match to TRBD2. Germline CDR1 reads MGHRA; CDR2 reads YSYEKL. The ends lost 1 base at V and 5 bases at J; junction bases unmatched: 8. This CDR3 is 17 amino acids long. The chain's CDR3 is CASSQAGLADLTGELFF. Here the CDR3 DNA reads TGCGCCAGCAGCCAAGCGGGACTAGCCGACCTAACCGGGGAGCTGTTTTTT.

This rearrangement joins TRBV2 to TRBJ2-1; 9 bases line up with TRBD2. This CDR3 has 14 residues. Losses at the gene ends were 7 bases for V and 8 bases for J; bases not matched to a gene: 9. In germline, CDR1 is SNHLY, CDR2 FYNNEI. The CDR3 sequence is CASTISGSGYEQFF. Here the CDR3 DNA reads TGTGCCAGCACCATTAGCGGGAGTGGGTATGAGCAGTTCTTC.

This rearrangement joins TRBV2 to TRBJ1-1; D gene unclear. Trimming took off 2 bases at V and 0 bases at J, with 7 bases between the two ends. CDR3 length: 14 residues. Germline lookup yields CDR1 SNHLY and CDR2 FYNNEI. The CDR3 protein is CASSERRMNTEAFF. The CDR3 DNA reads TGTGCCAGCAGTGAAAGGCGGATGAACACTGAAGCTTTCTTT. The full variable domain, in which reference TRBV2 and TRBJ1-1 provide the parts outside the CDR3, is EPEVTQTPSHQVTQMGQEVILRCVPISNHLYFYWYRQILGQKVEFLVSFYNNEISEKSEIFDDQFSVERPDGSNFTLKIRSTKLEDSAMYFCASSERRMNTEAFFGQGTRLTVV.

The chain has TRBV9 and TRBJ1-1; TRBD1 matches 7 bases. This CDR3 has 15 amino acids. V trimming: 0 bases; J trimming: 5 bases; junction bases outside the gene matches: 7. Germline loops: CDR1 SGDLS, CDR2 YYNGEE. This CDR3 reads CASSVGSGGFTEAFF. Here the CDR3 DNA reads TGTGCCAGCAGCGTAGGTTCAGGGGGATTTACTGAAGCTTTCTTT. Filled out from reference TRBV9 and TRBJ1-1, the complete variable domain reads DSGVTQTPKHLITATGQRVTLRCSPRSGDLSVYWYQQSLDQGLQFLIQYYNGEERAKGNILERFSAQQFPDLHSELNLSSLELGDSALYFCASSVGSGGFTEAFFGQGTRLTVV.

The gene calls are TRBV6-5 and TRBJ2-7; 7 bases are shared with TRBD2. Per germline, CDR1 MNHEY and CDR2 SVGAGI. CDR3 size: 14 residues. V lost 5 bases to trimming and J lost 3 bases; unmatched junction nucleotides: 7. In DNA form, the CDR3 reads TGTGCCAGCAGTAGGCTAGCGGCTAACTACGAGCAGTACTTC. Encoded protein: CASSRLAANYEQYF.

The chain combines TRBV6-4 with TRBJ2-3; D is unclear. Germline V gene data show CDR1 as MRHNA and CDR2 as SNTAGT. This CDR3 region has 15 residues. V was clipped by 4 bases and J by 1 base, with 12 bases between them. Here the CDR3 DNA reads TGTGCCAGCAGTGCCCAGCCAGGAGGCACAGATACGCAGTATTTT. Protein: CASSAQPGGTDTQYF.

The V call is TRBV19, the J call TRBJ2-5; D call uncertain. Per the germline V gene, CDR1 is LNHDA and CDR2 is SQIVND (reference sequence). The CDR3 is 16 residues long. V gave up 1 base and J gave up 5 bases, with 17 bases separating them. CDR3 DNA: TGTGCCAGTAGTATAGGGGTGGGCCATTCGAGGGAGACCCAGTACTTC. It yields the protein CASSIGVGHSRETQYF. The full variable domain, rest sourced from reference TRBV19 and TRBJ2-5, is DGGITQSPKYLFRKEGQNVTLSCEQNLNHDAMYWYRQDPGQGLRLIYYSQIVNDFQKGDIAEGYSVSREKKESFPLTVTSAQKNPTAFYLCASSIGVGHSRETQYFGPGTRLLVL.

The rearrangement joins TRBV4-1 to TRBJ2-7; 10 nucleotides align to TRBD2. J gave up 4 bases and V 0 bases, and 9 bases lay outside the gene matches. Germline CDR1 is MGHRA and CDR2 is YSYEKL. This CDR3 is 17 amino acids long. This CDR3 is CASSQDLRLAGAYEQYF. Written as DNA, the CDR3 is TGCGCCAGCAGCCAAGATCTGCGCCTAGCGGGGGCATACGAGCAGTACTTC.

CDR3 nucleotides: TGTGCCTATTACAGGGGGGCCTACGAGCAGTACTTC. Its translation is CAYYRGAYEQYF. The V call is TRBV30, the J call TRBJ2-7; 8 bases match TRBD1. The CDR3 length is 12 residues. Germline CDR1 reads GTSNPN; CDR2 reads SVGIG (reference sequence). V shed 7 bases and J 2 bases; nucleotides not matched to a gene: 4.

This chain links TRBV29-1 with TRBJ2-3; 11 bases align to TRBD1. CDR1 is SQVTM and CDR2 is ANQGSEA in the germline V gene. There are 14 residues in the CDR3. The CDR3: CTYSGQGALDTQYF. CDR3 nucleotide sequence: TGCACCTATTCTGGACAGGGGGCATTAGATACGCAGTATTTT.

This clone is a singleton in its sample. This chain connects TRBV7-6 to TRBJ1-2; TRBD1 might be the D (6 bases). V was clipped by 4 bases and J by 6 bases, with 12 bases between them. The germline gives CDR1 SGHVS, CDR2 FNYEAQ. The CDR3 contains 13 residues. CDR3 region: CASSSTGLDGYTF. CDR3 DNA sequence: TGTGCCAGCAGCTCTACAGGGCTTGATGGCTACACCTTC.

This rearrangement joins TRBV28 to TRBJ2-1, with 12 positions matching TRBD2. The CDR3 loop spans 16 amino acids. Per the germline V gene, CDR1 is MDHEN and CDR2 is SYDVKM. V was clipped by 1 base and J by 6 bases; unmatched bases: 4. The CDR3 bases are TGTGCCAGCAGTTTATATGGACTAGCGGGACGCAATGAGCAGTTCTTC. Translated, it gives CASSLYGLAGRNEQFF.

V usage is TRBV7-2 and J usage is TRBJ2-2; 12 bases map to TRBD2. The CDR3 has 17 amino acids. V lost 1 base and J lost 8; bases outside the gene matches: 8. CDR1 and CDR2 from the germline V gene are SGHTA and FQGNSA. CDR3 bases: TGTGCCAGCAGCTTAGAAGGACTAGCGGGATTGGCTGGGGAGCTGTTTTTT. Its protein product is CASSLEGLAGLAGELFF.

The chain carries TRBV4-1 and TRBJ2-1, with unresolved D. This CDR3 has 15 residues. CDR1 and CDR2 (germline): MGHRA, YSYEKL. V was shortened by 0 bases and J by 7 bases, with 13 bases between the two germline ends. The CDR3 sequence is CASSQDPLGLNEQFF. The CDR3 DNA follows: TGCGCCAGCAGCCAAGATCCCCTCGGTCTGAATGAGCAGTTCTTC.

The V call is TRBV27, the J call TRBJ2-7; D gene unclear. Trimming removed 0 bases at V and 3 bases at J, with 6 bases between. Germline V gene sequence: CDR1 MNHEY, CDR2 SMNVEV (reference sequence). The CDR3 covers 13 residues. The CDR3 sequence is CASSLSILYEQYF. The CDR3 DNA follows: TGTGCCAGCAGTTTATCTATCCTCTACGAGCAGTACTTC.

The chain carries TRBV29-1 and TRBJ2-1; D may match TRBD1 or TRBD2 (5 bases each). This CDR3 comprises 12 residues. The ends were cut back, 6 bases at V and 9 bases at J, with 15 bases in the middle. Germline-derived CDR1 and CDR2 are SQVTM and ANQGSEA. The CDR3 spells CSVLEGSREQFF. In DNA, the CDR3 is TGCAGCGTCCTAGAGGGGAGCCGTGAGCAGTTCTTC.

This chain links TRBV9 with TRBJ2-1; D is ambiguous. This CDR3 has 13 residues. CDR1 and CDR2 from the germline V gene are SGDLS and YYNGEE. Trimming stripped 4 bases from V and 6 bases from J, with 11 bases between. The CDR3 sequence is CASSLLGLNEQFF. Here the CDR3 DNA reads TGTGCCAGCAGCCTCTTAGGCCTCAATGAGCAGTTCTTC.

The J gene is TRBJ1-2, the V gene TRBV19, with D uncertain. Germline-derived CDR1 and CDR2 are LNHDA and SQIVND (reference sequence). V lost 6 bases to trimming and J lost 3 bases, with 20 bases between them. The CDR3 has 16 residues. The CDR3: CASRVRKGGEHYGYTF. DNA for the CDR3: TGTGCCAGTAGGGTGAGAAAGGGAGGCGAACACTATGGCTACACCTTC.